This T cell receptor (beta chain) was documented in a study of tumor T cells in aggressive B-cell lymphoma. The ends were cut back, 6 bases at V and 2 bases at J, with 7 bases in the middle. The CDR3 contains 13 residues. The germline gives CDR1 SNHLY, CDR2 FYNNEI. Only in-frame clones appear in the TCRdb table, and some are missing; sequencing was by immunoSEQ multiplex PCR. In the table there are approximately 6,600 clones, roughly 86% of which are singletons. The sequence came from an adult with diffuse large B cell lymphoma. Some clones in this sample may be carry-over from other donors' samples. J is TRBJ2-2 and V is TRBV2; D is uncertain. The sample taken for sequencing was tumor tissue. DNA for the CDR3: TGTGCCAGCAGGCGGCTTAACACCGGGGAGCTGTTTTTT. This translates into CASRRLNTGELFF.